This TCR beta chain is drawn from a study of T cell repertoires in cytomegalovirus infection. Study-wide context: CMV infection and matching HLA type were both indicated by public TCR beta signatures. Whole-study results and caveats: In two of eight donors, the top clonotype was HLA-C-restricted CMV-specific.

TCRdb processed the reads anew with MiXCR; each CDR3 protein has one entry. The sample has around 740,000 distinct CDR3 sequences; 35% are singletons. Comment on this clonotype: Its specificity is unknown.

The source of this sequence is a human donor in good health (CMV status not recorded). Some clones in this sample may be carry-over from other donors' samples. The material sequenced was PBMCs.

CDR3 nucleotide sequence: TGTGCCAGCAGTTACGGACAGGGAGACCAGCCCCAGCATTTT. Its translation: CASSYGQGDQPQHF. This sequence joins TRBV6-5 and TRBJ1-5, with 8 bases matching TRBD1. The CDR3 contains 14 residues. The germline V gene has CDR1 MNHEY and CDR2 SVGAGI. The junction had 4 bases not matched to a gene; V was cut back by 2 bases and J by 7 bases.